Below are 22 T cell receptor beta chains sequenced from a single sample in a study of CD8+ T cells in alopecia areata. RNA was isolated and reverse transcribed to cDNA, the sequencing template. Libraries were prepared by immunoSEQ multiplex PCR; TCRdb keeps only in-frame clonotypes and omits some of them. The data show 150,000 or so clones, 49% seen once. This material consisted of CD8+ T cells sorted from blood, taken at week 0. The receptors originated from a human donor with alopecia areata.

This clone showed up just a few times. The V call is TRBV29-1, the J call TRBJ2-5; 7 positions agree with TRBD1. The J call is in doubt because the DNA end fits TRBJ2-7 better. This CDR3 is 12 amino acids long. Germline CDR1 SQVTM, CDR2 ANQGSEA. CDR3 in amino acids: CSVQGDGVEQYF. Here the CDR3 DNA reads TGCAGCGTTCAGGGGGACGGCGTCGAGCAGTACTTC.

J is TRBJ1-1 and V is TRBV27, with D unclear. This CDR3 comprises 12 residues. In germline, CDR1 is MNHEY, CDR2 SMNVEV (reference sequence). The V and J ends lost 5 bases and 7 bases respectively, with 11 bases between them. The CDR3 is CASSPGGYEAFF. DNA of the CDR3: TGTGCCAGCAGTCCTGGAGGGTATGAAGCTTTCTTT.

CDR3 sequence: CSVNTDTQYF. Here the CDR3 DNA reads TGCAGCGTAAACACAGATACGCAGTATTTT. The rearrangement joins TRBV29-1 to TRBJ2-3; no clear D. Germline loops: CDR1 SQVTM, CDR2 ANQGSEA. The V gene lost 6 bases and the J gene lost 2 bases, with 3 bases spanning the gap. The CDR3 spans 10 residues.

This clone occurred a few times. CDR3 amino acids: CASSWNRQLLGNTEAFF. The CDR3 DNA follows: TGTGCCAGTAGTTGGAATCGACAACTTCTCGGGAACACTGAAGCTTTCTTT. The J gene is TRBJ1-1, the V gene TRBV19, with D uncertain. V lost 5 bases and J lost 1, with 20 bases in between. Germline V lookup: CDR1 LNHDA, CDR2 SQIVND (reference sequence). CDR3 length: 17 amino acids.

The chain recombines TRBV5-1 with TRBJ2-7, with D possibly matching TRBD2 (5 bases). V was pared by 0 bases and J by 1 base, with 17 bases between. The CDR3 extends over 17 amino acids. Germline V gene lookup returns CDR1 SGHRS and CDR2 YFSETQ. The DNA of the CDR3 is TGCGCCAGCAGCTTGGCCGTTGGGAGAACGAAATCCTACGAGCAGTACTTC. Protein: CASSLAVGRTKSYEQYF.

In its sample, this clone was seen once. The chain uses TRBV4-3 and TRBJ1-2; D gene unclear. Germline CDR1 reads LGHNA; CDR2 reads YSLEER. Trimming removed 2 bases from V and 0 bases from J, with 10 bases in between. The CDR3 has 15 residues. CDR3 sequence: CASSQFTEANYGYTF. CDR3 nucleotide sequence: TGCGCCAGCAGCCAATTCACGGAAGCTAACTATGGCTACACCTTC.

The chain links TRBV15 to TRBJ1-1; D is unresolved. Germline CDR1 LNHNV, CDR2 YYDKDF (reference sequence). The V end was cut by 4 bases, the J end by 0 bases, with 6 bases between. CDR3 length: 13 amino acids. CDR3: CATSISLNTEAFF. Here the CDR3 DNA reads TGTGCCACCAGCATATCTCTGAACACTGAAGCTTTCTTT. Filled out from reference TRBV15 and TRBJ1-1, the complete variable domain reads DAMVIQNPRYQVTQFGKPVTLSCSQTLNHNVMYWYQQKSSQAPKLLFHYYDKDFNNEADTPDNFQSRRPNTSFCFLDIRSPGLGDTAMYLCATSISLNTEAFFGQGTRLTVV.

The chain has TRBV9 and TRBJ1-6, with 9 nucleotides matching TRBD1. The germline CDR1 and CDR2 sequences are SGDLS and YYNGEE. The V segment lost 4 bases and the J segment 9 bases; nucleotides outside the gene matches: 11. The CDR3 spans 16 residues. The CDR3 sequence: CASSPSDRDRVSPLHF. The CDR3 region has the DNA TGTGCCAGCAGCCCGAGTGACCGGGACAGGGTTTCACCCCTCCACTTT. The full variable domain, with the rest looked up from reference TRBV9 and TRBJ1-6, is DSGVTQTPKHLITATGQRVTLRCSPRSGDLSVYWYQQSLDQGLQFLIQYYNGEERAKGNILERFSAQQFPDLHSELNLSSLELGDSALYFCASSPSDRDRVSPLHFGNGTRLTVT.

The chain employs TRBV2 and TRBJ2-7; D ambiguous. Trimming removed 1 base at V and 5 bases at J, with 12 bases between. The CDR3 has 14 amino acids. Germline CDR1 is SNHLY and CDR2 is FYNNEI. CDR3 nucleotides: TGTGCCAGCAGTGAAGTCGGCCAGGTCCACGAGCAGTACTTC. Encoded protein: CASSEVGQVHEQYF. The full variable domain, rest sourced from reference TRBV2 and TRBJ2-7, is EPEVTQTPSHQVTQMGQEVILRCVPISNHLYFYWYRQILGQKVEFLVSFYNNEISEKSEIFDDQFSVERPDGSNFTLKIRSTKLEDSAMYFCASSEVGQVHEQYFGPGTRLTVT.

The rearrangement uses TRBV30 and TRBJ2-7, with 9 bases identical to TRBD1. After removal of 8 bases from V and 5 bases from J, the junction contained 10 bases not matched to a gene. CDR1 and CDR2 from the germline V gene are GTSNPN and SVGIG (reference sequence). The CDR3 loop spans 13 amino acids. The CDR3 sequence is CARTQGAQDEQYF. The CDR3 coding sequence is TGTGCCCGGACACAGGGGGCGCAAGACGAGCAGTACTTC.

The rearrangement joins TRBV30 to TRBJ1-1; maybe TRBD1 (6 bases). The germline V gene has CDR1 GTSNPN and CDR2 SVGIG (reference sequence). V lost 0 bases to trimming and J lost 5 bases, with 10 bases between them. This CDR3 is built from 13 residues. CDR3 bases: TGTGCCTGGAGTGTACTACAGGGAACTGAAGCTTTCTTT. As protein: CAWSVLQGTEAFF.

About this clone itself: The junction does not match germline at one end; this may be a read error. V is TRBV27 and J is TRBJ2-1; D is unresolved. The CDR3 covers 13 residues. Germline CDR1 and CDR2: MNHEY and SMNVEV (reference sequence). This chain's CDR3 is CASSEDSNNEQFF. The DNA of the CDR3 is TGTGCCAGCAGTGAAGACTCCAACAATGAGCAGTTCTTC.

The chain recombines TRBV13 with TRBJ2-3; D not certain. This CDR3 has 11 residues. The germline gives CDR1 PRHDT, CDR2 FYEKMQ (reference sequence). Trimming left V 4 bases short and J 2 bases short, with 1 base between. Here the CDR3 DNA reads TGTGCCAGCAGCTACACAGATACGCAGTATTTT. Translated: CASSYTDTQYF.

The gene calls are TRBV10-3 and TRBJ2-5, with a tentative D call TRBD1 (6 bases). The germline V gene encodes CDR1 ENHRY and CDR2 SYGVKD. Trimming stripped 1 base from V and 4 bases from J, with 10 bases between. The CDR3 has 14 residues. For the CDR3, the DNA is TGTGCCATCAGTGAGTTGGACAGTTCAGAGACCCAGTACTTC. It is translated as CAISELDSSETQYF.

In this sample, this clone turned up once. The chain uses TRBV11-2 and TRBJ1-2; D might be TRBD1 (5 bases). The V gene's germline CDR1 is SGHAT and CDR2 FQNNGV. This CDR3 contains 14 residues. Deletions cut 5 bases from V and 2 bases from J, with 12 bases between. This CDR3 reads CASSPWGSNYGYTF. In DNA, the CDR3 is TGTGCCAGCAGCCCCTGGGGGAGCAACTATGGCTACACCTTC.

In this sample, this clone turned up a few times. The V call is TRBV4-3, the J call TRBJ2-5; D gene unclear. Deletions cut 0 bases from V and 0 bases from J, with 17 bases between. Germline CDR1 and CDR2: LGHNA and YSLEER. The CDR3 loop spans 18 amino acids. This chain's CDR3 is CASSQDDGGSEYQETQYF. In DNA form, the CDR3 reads TGCGCCAGCAGCCAAGATGACGGTGGGTCTGAATACCAAGAGACCCAGTACTTC.

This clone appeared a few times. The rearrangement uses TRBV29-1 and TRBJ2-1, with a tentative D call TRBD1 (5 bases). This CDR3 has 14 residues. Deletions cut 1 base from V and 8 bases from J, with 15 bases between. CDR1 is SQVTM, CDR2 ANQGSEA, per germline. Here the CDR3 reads CSVEGGSPKDEQFF. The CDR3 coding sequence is TGCAGCGTTGAAGGGGGCTCCCCTAAGGATGAGCAGTTCTTC.

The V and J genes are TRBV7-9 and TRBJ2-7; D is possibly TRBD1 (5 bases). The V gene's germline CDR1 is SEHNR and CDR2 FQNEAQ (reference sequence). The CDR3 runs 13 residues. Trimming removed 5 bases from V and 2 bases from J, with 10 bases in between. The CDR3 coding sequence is TGTGCCAGCAGCCCCGGACACGCCTACGAGCAGTACTTC. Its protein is CASSPGHAYEQYF.

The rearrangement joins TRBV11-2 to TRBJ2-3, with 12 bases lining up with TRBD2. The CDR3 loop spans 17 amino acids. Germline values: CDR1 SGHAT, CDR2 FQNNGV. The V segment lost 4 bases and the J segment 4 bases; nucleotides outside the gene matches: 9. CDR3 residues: CASSSGASGGEADTQYF. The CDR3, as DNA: TGTGCCAGCAGCTCGGGAGCTAGCGGGGGGGAGGCAGATACGCAGTATTTT. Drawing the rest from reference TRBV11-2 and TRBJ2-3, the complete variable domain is EAGVAQSPRYKIIEKRQSVAFWCNPISGHATLYWYQQILGQGPKLLIQFQNNGVVDDSQLPKDRFSAERLKGVDSTLKIQPAKLEDSAVYLCASSSGASGGEADTQYFGPGTRLTVL.

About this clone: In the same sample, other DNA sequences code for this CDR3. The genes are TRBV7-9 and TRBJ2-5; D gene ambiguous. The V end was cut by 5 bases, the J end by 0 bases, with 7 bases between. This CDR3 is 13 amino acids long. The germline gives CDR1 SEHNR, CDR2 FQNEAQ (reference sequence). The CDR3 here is CASSPDNQETQYF. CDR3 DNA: TGTGCCAGCAGCCCCGACAACCAAGAGACCCAGTACTTC.

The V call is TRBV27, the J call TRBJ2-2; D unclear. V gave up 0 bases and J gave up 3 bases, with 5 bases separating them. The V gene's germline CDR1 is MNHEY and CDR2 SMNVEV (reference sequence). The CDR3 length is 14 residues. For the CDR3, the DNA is TGTGCCAGCAGTTTATCGTTGTACACCGGGGAGCTGTTTTTT. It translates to CASSLSLYTGELFF.

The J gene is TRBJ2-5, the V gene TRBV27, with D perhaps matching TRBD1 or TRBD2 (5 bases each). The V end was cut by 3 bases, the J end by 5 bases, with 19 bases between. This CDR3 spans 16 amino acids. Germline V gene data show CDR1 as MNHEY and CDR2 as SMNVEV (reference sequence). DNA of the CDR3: TGTGCCAGCAGTTTGACCGGGGCGCAGTCTTGGGAGACCCAGTACTTC. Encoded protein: CASSLTGAQSWETQYF.